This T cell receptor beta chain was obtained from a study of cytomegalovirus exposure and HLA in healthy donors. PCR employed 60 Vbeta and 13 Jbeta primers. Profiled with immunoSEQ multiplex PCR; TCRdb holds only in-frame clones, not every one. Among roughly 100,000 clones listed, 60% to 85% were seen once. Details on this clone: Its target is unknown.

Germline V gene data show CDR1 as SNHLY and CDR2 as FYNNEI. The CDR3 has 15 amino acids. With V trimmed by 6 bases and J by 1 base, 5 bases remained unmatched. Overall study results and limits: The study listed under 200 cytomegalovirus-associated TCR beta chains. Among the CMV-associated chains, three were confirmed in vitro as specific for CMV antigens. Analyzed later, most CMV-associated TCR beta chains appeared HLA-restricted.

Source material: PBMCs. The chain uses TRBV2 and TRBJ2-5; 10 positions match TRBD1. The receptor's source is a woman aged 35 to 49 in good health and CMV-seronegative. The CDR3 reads CASRSDRGPQETQYF. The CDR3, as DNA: TGTGCCAGCAGATCCGACAGGGGGCCCCAAGAGACCCAGTACTTC.